Listed below are T cell receptor beta chains from one sample, sequenced in a study of cytomegalovirus exposure and HLA in healthy donors. Assay: immunoSEQ multiplex PCR; the TCRdb copy retains only in-frame clones and omits some. The sample lists about 79,000 clones; under 80% were seen once. The sequenced sample consisted of PBMCs. The receptors originated from a man in his forties in good health and CMV-seropositive. CDR3s include the opening cysteine and the closing phenylalanine or tryptophan. The size entry is marked missing in some rows and otherwise reads once, few, many or a size class.

size,V,CDR3
-,TRBV5-8,CASSTHSGSVYQETQYF
-,TRBV7-8,CASSYGTGGYGYTF
few,TRBV4-3,CASSQSVGTEAFF
-,TRBV7-9,CASSDGSGGHEQYF
few,TRBV9,CASSVLVGEATQYF
-,TRBV10-3,CAISESGGYTEAFF
once,TRBV7-9,CASTTSGAGVGDTQYF
-,TRBV6-5,CASRSSGNHEQYF
-,TRBV2,CASSRDRSYNEQFF
few,TRBV5-1,CASSISPERGDEKLFF
-,TRBV19,CASSIPAGGTDTQYF
-,TRBV7-9,CAPSPWKEDGYTF
-,TRBV4-3,CASSQERGADYGYTF
once,TRBV19,CASSFRRALAEGEQFF
-,TRBV4-2,CASSPRTGKGEKLFF
-,TRBV7-2,CASSLKNRGRYNTEAFF
-,TRBV5-4,CASSAQGDEYF
-,TRBV2,CASSEAGLYTDTQYF
-,TRBV27,CASSKEGASEAFF
medium-sized,TRBV4-2,CASSQAGQGSGANVLTF
-,TRBV2,CASTVGQRSEAFF
-,TRBV6-1,CASSRGGSQETQYF
-,TRBV7-2,CASSPETWNQPQHF
-,TRBV9,CASSPRTGMPGYTF
-,TRBV28,CASRRQVGNEQYF
-,TRBV13,CASSLGTGDNEQFF
-,TRBV7-9,CASNSDRTYEQYF
-,TRBV30,CAWSQQLNQPQHF
-,TRBV4-2,CASSHRQRNTGELFF
once,TRBV30,CAWTSFEATYGYTF
-,TRBV11-3,CASRPGLANTGELFF
-,TRBV28,CASTLDSQAYEQYF
-,TRBV5-1,CASSYGQGQETQYF
-,TRBV27,CAGSLTENYGYTF
-,TRBV11-3,CASSLSGTSSYNEQFF
-,TRBV10-1,CASSDTGNTGELFF
few,TRBV28,CASRKQGASTDTQYF
-,TRBV5-1,CATRTGDMNTEAFF
-,TRBV19,CASQPDRVDGELFF
few,TRBV28,CASSPTLAGGNNEQFF
-,TRBV7-9,CASSYGTGGKNIQYF
-,TRBV11-2,CASSLVQGSYEQYF
-,TRBV19,CASSGTGEETQYF
few,TRBV5-1,CASSYSSGRGQETQYF
once,TRBV12-5,CASGLSGTGEQFF
-,TRBV5-5,CASSFTSQETQYF
-,TRBV6-1,CASSGFLTVEEAFF
-,TRBV5-6,CASSPPDRSYNEQFF
-,TRBV7-8,CASSFAQGTTEAFF
-,TRBV5-1,CASSVDRATGNTIYF
-,TRBV4-1,CASSQTINRATEAFF
-,TRBV19,CASSMTGGPTGELFF
-,TRBV28,CASRPAQLRQDKAYEQYF
-,TRBV5-6,CASSFFSGTASREAFF
-,TRBV28,CASSSTMEGSYEQYF